This T cell receptor beta chain was captured by sequencing in a study of shared clonotypes between healthy human individuals. Genomic DNA per cell subset filled all wells of several immunoSEQ plates. The assay was immunoSEQ multiplex PCR, and TCRdb's table has in-frame clones only and misses some. The sample includes some 480,000 clones, approximately 79% seen only once; the top ten take approximately 12%. This clone was found once. The antigen remains unidentified. CDR3 length: 17 amino acids. Germline V CDR1 and CDR2: SEHNR, FQNEAQ (reference sequence). The ends were cut back, 5 bases at V and 0 bases at J, with 18 bases in the middle. Study observations and caveats: Deeper or shallower sequencing was expected to change how clonotypes are shared among donors.

Free of recent acute infections or vaccinations, the donors were healthy HIV-negative adults. Roughly 90 million PBMCs went into genomic DNA for unsorted samples. This receptor was identified in a middle-aged woman in good health. Some clones in this sample may be carry-over from other donors' samples. V is TRBV7-9 and J is TRBJ2-3, with D possibly matching TRBD2 (5 bases). The sequenced sample consisted of PBMCs. CDR3 coding DNA: TGTGCCAGCAGCCCAGCCGGCGGGTCCCAAAGCACAGATACGCAGTATTTT. As protein: CASSPAGGSQSTDTQYF.